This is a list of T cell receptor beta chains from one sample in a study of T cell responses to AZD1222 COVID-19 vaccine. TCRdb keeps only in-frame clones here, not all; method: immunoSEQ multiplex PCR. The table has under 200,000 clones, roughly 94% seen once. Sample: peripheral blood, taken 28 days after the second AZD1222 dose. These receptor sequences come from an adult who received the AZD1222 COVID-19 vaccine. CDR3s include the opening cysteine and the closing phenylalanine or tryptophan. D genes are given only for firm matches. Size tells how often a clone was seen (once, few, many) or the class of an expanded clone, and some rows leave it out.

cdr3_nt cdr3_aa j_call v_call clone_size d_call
TGCAGCGGGGCTTCTGGGTCCGGGGAGCTGTTTTTT CSGASGSGELFF TRBJ2-2 TRBV29-1 . .
TGCAGCGTTGAACCCGGCGCATACGGTGGCTACACCTTC CSVEPGAYGGYTF TRBJ1-2 TRBV29-1 once .
TGTGCCAGCAGCCAAGGAGGGACGGCCAGTGAGACTTGGGATGAGCAGTTCTTC CASSQGGTASETWDEQFF TRBJ2-1 TRBV4-2 few .
TGTGCCAGCAGTTACTATGCGGCTAGCGGGAACAGGGACAATGAGCAGTTCTTC CASSYYAASGNRDNEQFF TRBJ2-1 TRBV6-2/TRBV6-3 . TRBD2
TGTGCCAGCAGCCCTATGGACAGGGGTGACTATGGCTACACCTTC CASSPMDRGDYGYTF TRBJ1-2 TRBV9 . TRBD1
TGCGCCAGCAGCTTAAGCCTAGCGGGGGGTCAAAACCGACCCTACGAGCAGTACTTC CASSLSLAGGQNRPYEQYF TRBJ2-7 TRBV5-1 once TRBD2
TGTGCCAGTGTGACGCTTGAATCCACGAACACTGAAGCTTTCTTT CASVTLESTNTEAFF TRBJ1-1 TRBV19 once .
TGTGCCAGCGGACCACCTTACATGGGATCTGCTTTCTTT CASGPPYMGSAFF TRBJ1-1 TRBV3-1/TRBV3-2 . .
TGCGCCAGCAGCCAAACCCGTTCCGATGTGGAGCCCCAGCATTTT CASSQTRSDVEPQHF TRBJ1-5 TRBV4-1 . .
TGTGCCAGTAGTATTCGGGGACAGGGGGCTGTTGAGCAGTTCTTC CASSIRGQGAVEQFF TRBJ2-1 TRBV19 . TRBD1
TGCGCCAGCAGCTTGGGACAGGCCAGGGAAGAGCAGTACTTC CASSLGQAREEQYF TRBJ2-7 TRBV5-1 . .
TGTGCCAGCAGTTTCATGGGACATACTGAAGCTTTCTTT CASSFMGHTEAFF TRBJ1-1 TRBV6-5 . .
TGTGCCAGCAGCCGGACAGTTAACAATCAGCCCCAGCATTTT CASSRTVNNQPQHF TRBJ1-5 TRBV6-5 . .
TGTGCCTGGACCTCGGGCTCACCCCTCCACTTT CAWTSGSPLHF TRBJ1-6 TRBV30 . .
TGTGCCAGCAGCGCCCAGGGACAGTATGGCTACACCTTC CASSAQGQYGYTF TRBJ1-2 TRBV9 . TRBD1
TGTGCCAGCACCAAGACAGCCGTCTATGGCTACACCTTC CASTKTAVYGYTF TRBJ1-2 TRBV6-5 . .
TGTGCCAGCCTTTTTGGGAACTATGGCTACACCTTC CASLFGNYGYTF TRBJ1-2 TRBV28 . .
TGTGCCAGCAGCCGCCAACTAGCGGGAGGCGTCCAAGAGACCCAGTACTTC CASSRQLAGGVQETQYF TRBJ2-5 TRBV11-2 . TRBD2
TGTGCCAGTAAGGCGGACAGGGACCCCGGGGAGCTGTTTTTT CASKADRDPGELFF TRBJ2-2 TRBV19 . TRBD1
TGTGCCTCCTCACAGGGGTTCTATGGCTACACCTTC CASSQGFYGYTF TRBJ1-2 TRBV30 . TRBD1
TGTGCCAGTAGTATACGACCGCCCTATGGCTACACCTTC CASSIRPPYGYTF TRBJ1-2 TRBV19 . .
TGTGCCAGTAGTATCGAGGACAGGGCCAATCAGCCCCAGCATTTT CASSIEDRANQPQHF TRBJ1-5 TRBV19 . TRBD1
TGTGCCAGCAGCCCCCGCCGGGTCGCGGACGGCTACACCTTC CASSPRRVADGYTF TRBJ1-2 TRBV5-6 . .
TGTGCCAGCAGCTTGGTAGGGGGAGGGGGCTACAATGAGCAGTTCTTC CASSLVGGGGYNEQFF TRBJ2-1 TRBV5-4 . .
TGTGCCAGCAGCGCTCCTTCAGGGGGCGGTAGGAATGAGCAGTTCTTC CASSAPSGGGRNEQFF TRBJ2-1 TRBV27 . TRBD1
TGTGCCAGTAGTCTAGCGGCGAGCTCCTACAATGAGCAGTTCTTC CASSLAASSYNEQFF TRBJ2-1 TRBV19 . TRBD2
TGTGCCAGCGGTGGTCCAGGGGAGCTGTTTTTT CASGGPGELFF TRBJ2-2 TRBV12-3/TRBV12-4 . .
TGTGCCAGCAGTCGGCCCCCCCGGTACAATGAGCAGTTCTTC CASSRPPRYNEQFF TRBJ2-1 TRBV2 . .
TGTGCCAGCTCACCACCCCCAGCGGCCCTCTCCTACGAGCAGTACTTC CASSPPPAALSYEQYF TRBJ2-7 TRBV18 few .
TGTGCCAGCAGTCCGGGACTAGCGGGAGACTTTGCAGATACGCAGTATTTT CASSPGLAGDFADTQYF TRBJ2-3 TRBV6-6 . TRBD2
TGTGCCAGCACCTCCCTTTGGGGCACCGGGGAGCTGTTTTTT CASTSLWGTGELFF TRBJ2-2 TRBV6-5 . .
TGTGCCAGCAGTTTAAAGGGACAGGGGTACGATGAGCAGTTCTTC CASSLKGQGYDEQFF TRBJ2-1 TRBV27 . TRBD1
TGTGCCAGCAGCTTAAGGACGGCCAGCACAGATACGCAGTATTTT CASSLRTASTDTQYF TRBJ2-3 TRBV11-3 . .
TGTGCCAGCAGTTACGTGGCTGTCAGCAATCAGCCCCAGCATTTT CASSYVAVSNQPQHF TRBJ1-5 TRBV6-5 . .
TGTGCCAGCAGCAAAACGGAAAAACCTCCCGGGGCCTACGAGCAGTACTTC CASSKTEKPPGAYEQYF TRBJ2-7 TRBV21-1 . .
TGTGCCACCAGCAGAGATAGAACAGGGGCTAACTATGGCTACACCTTC CATSRDRTGANYGYTF TRBJ1-2 TRBV15 . TRBD1
TGTGCCAGCAGCAAAGAAGGGCCTCACACTGAAGCTTTCTTT CASSKEGPHTEAFF TRBJ1-1 TRBV21-1 . .
TGTGCCAGCAGCTGGGACGCCGGATTGGGTCTATCTGAGCAGTTCTTC CASSWDAGLGLSEQFF TRBJ2-1 TRBV7-2 . .
TGTGCCAGCTCACCACCATCTCTAGCGGGATACGAGCAGTACTTC CASSPPSLAGYEQYF TRBJ2-7 TRBV18 . TRBD2